These 31 T cell receptor beta chains were sequenced from one sample in a study of blood T cell repertoires in COVID-19. Method: immunoSEQ multiplex PCR; TCRdb's copy keeps in-frame clones and lacks some. The sample carries approximately 46,000 clones, about nine tenths recorded once. Sequencing was carried out using peripheral blood. These receptors were obtained from a man in his 60s with active or convalescent COVID-19.

This chain connects TRBV7-2 to TRBJ1-3; no definite D call. V lost 2 bases, J lost 8 bases, and 10 bases lay in between. Per germline, CDR1 SGHTA and CDR2 FQGNSA. CDR3 size: 13 residues. The CDR3 protein is CASSLYERDTIYF. Written as DNA, the CDR3 is TGTGCCAGCAGCTTATACGAGCGGGACACCATATATTTT.

The chain links TRBV4-2 to TRBJ2-5; TRBD1 aligns across 10 bases. Germline trimming cut 4 bases from V and 1 base from J; bases unmatched to any gene: 9. The CDR3 is made up of 17 amino acids. Germline CDR1 LGHNA, CDR2 YNFKEQ. The CDR3 DNA follows: TGTGCCAGCAGCCTAACGACAGGGGGCGAACCCCAAGAGACCCAGTACTTC. This gives the protein CASSLTTGGEPQETQYF.

This sequence joins TRBV9 and TRBJ2-2, with TRBD2 identical over 7 bases. This CDR3 region has 15 residues. Looked up from germline, CDR1 is SGDLS and CDR2 is YYNGEE. The J segment lost 5 bases and the V segment lost 2 bases, leaving 6 bases of the junction unmatched. This CDR3 is CASSVSLADTGELFF. DNA of the CDR3: TGTGCCAGCAGCGTTTCTCTAGCGGATACCGGGGAGCTGTTTTTT.

This rearrangement joins TRBV27 to TRBJ2-3, with no clear D. The V end was cut by 5 bases, the J end by 4 bases, with 19 bases between. The CDR3 totals 16 residues. Germline V CDR1 and CDR2: MNHEY, SMNVEV (reference sequence). The CDR3 DNA reads TGTGCCAGCAGTCGACGGCTAGTCAGTGGATCAGATACGCAGTATTTT. Its protein product is CASSRRLVSGSDTQYF.

The chain joins TRBV10-1 to TRBJ2-1; TRBD1 matches 11 bases. Per germline, CDR1 WNHNN and CDR2 SYGVQD (reference sequence). The V and J ends lost 4 bases and 5 bases, in that order; junction bases with no gene match: 7. This CDR3 is built from 16 residues. The CDR3 spells CASSGDRTGGNNEQFF. The CDR3 DNA follows: TGCGCCAGCAGTGGGGACAGGACAGGGGGCAACAATGAGCAGTTCTTC.

This chain connects TRBV29-1 to TRBJ1-2; TRBD1 matches at 8 bases. This CDR3 contains 13 residues. With 6 bases clipped from V and 4 bases from J, the junction kept 7 bases outside the gene matches. Germline loops: CDR1 SQVTM, CDR2 ANQGSEA. CDR3 DNA sequence: TGCAGCGTGACATCCGGACAGGGCTATGGCTACACCTTC. Protein product: CSVTSGQGYGYTF.

The chain employs TRBV27 and TRBJ2-1; a weak D match, TRBD1 (5 bases). The CDR3 length is 13 residues. Trimming pared 3 bases from V and 4 bases from J, leaving 7 bases between. Germline V lookup: CDR1 MNHEY, CDR2 SMNVEV (reference sequence). The CDR3 sequence is CASSLGQYNEQFF. CDR3 nucleotide sequence: TGTGCCAGCAGTTTGGGGCAGTACAATGAGCAGTTCTTC.

The chain couples TRBV7-8 to TRBJ1-5, with 7 bases fitting TRBD1. Germline V gene data show CDR1 as SGHVS and CDR2 as FQNEAQ. CDR3 length equals 17 residues. The V and J ends lost 5 bases and 0 bases, in that order; junction bases with no gene match: 10. The CDR3 region is CASSGISTGASNQPQHF. CDR3 coding DNA: TGTGCCAGCAGCGGCATATCTACAGGGGCTAGCAATCAGCCCCAGCATTTT. The full variable domain, completed using reference TRBV7-8 and TRBJ1-5, is GAGVSQSPRYKVAKRGQDVALRCDPISGHVSLFWYQQALGQGPEFLTYFQNEAQLDKSGLPSDRFFAERPEGSVSTLKIQRTQQEDSAVYLCASSGISTGASNQPQHFGDGTRLSIL.

The J gene is TRBJ2-1, the V gene TRBV6-2 or TRBV6-3, with a possible D match to TRBD1 (5 bases). The CDR3 extends over 14 amino acids. V was cut by 6 bases and J by 0 bases, with 9 bases left in between. The germline CDR1 and CDR2 sequences are MNHEY and SVGEGT. CDR3 sequence (DNA): TGTGCCAGCAGCGGCCAGGGCTCCTACAATGAGCAGTTCTTC. Encoded protein: CASSGQGSYNEQFF.

The rearrangement uses TRBV5-4 and TRBJ2-5; D might be TRBD1 (5 bases). The CDR3 consists of 14 residues. V shed 4 bases and J shed 2 bases, with 12 bases lying between them. The germline gives CDR1 SGHNT, CDR2 YYREEE (reference sequence). Here the CDR3 DNA reads TGTGCCAGCAGCCCACAGGCGTCGCAAGAGACCCAGTACTTC. Its translation: CASSPQASQETQYF.

The chain combines TRBV11-2 with TRBJ2-3; 9 positions match TRBD1. CDR3 size: 17 residues. The germline V gene has CDR1 SGHAT and CDR2 FQNNGV. V shed 2 bases, J shed 6 bases, and the junction held 12 bases outside the gene matches. The CDR3 loop is CASSLQGTGIFTDTQYF. In DNA, the CDR3 is TGTGCCAGCAGCTTACAAGGGACAGGGATTTTCACGGATACGCAGTATTTT.

The V call is TRBV5-1, the J call TRBJ2-5, with 9 positions matching TRBD1. The CDR3 length is 14 residues. Looked up from germline, CDR1 is SGHRS and CDR2 is YFSETQ. With 0 bases clipped from V and 4 bases from J, the junction kept 1 base outside the gene matches. The CDR3 nucleotides are TGCGCCAGCAGCTTGGGACAGGGGGGAGAGACCCAGTACTTC. Translating gives CASSLGQGGETQYF.

This clone has a single count. The chain links TRBV28 to TRBJ2-7, with D possibly TRBD2 on 6 matching bases. The CDR3 runs to 15 residues. V lost 4 bases and J lost 6, with 19 bases in between. CDR1 and CDR2 (germline): MDHEN, SYDVKM. CDR3 nucleotide sequence: TGTGCCAGCAGTTCCCCCCTGAGGAGGGGCGGCGAGCAGTACTTC. It yields the protein CASSSPLRRGGEQYF.

This rearrangement joins TRBV5-1 to TRBJ2-3, with 15 bases lining up with TRBD2. The germline gives CDR1 SGHRS, CDR2 YFSETQ. The CDR3 is 16 residues long. J lost 3 bases, V lost 4 bases, and 3 bases had no gene match. This CDR3 is CASSPGLAGGTDTQYF. The CDR3 DNA reads TGCGCCAGCAGCCCGGGACTAGCGGGGGGTACAGATACGCAGTATTTT.

The rearrangement uses TRBV2 and TRBJ1-5, with no clear D. The CDR3 contains 14 residues. V lost 4 bases to trimming and J lost 3 bases, with 10 bases between them. Germline lookup yields CDR1 SNHLY and CDR2 FYNNEI. CDR3 loop: CASSGNSDNQPQHF. In DNA, the CDR3 is TGTGCCAGCAGTGGTAATAGCGACAATCAGCCCCAGCATTTT.

V is TRBV5-1 and J is TRBJ1-1; no reliable D call. Trimming removed 2 bases from V and 3 bases from J, with 11 bases in between. CDR1 and CDR2 (germline): SGHRS, YFSETQ. The CDR3 covers 14 residues. CDR3 residues: CASSFSYGDTEAFF. CDR3 coding DNA: TGCGCCAGCAGCTTTTCCTACGGGGACACTGAAGCTTTCTTT.

This clone was counted between two and nine times. The chain joins TRBV5-1 to TRBJ1-1; 7 bases line up with TRBD1. CDR3 length: 14 residues. The germline V gene has CDR1 SGHRS and CDR2 YFSETQ. Trimming took 4 bases from V and 4 from J; bases not matched to a gene: 7. CDR3 residues: CASSDLQGSTEAFF. The CDR3 bases are TGCGCCAGCAGCGACCTACAGGGGTCCACTGAAGCTTTCTTT.

This clone turned up a few times. The chain combines TRBV5-6 with TRBJ1-3; no firm D call. The germline V gene encodes CDR1 SGHDT and CDR2 YYEEEE. This CDR3 region has 17 residues. V was clipped by 2 bases and J by 0 bases, with 15 bases between them. In nucleotides, the CDR3 is TGTGCCAGCAGCTTAGCGGGATGGCGGAGCTCTGGAAACACCATATATTTT. As protein: CASSLAGWRSSGNTIYF. Complete variable domain (other parts from reference TRBV5-6 and TRBJ1-3): DAGVTQSPTHLIKTRGQQVTLRCSPKSGHDTVSWYQQALGQGPQFIFQYYEEEERQRGNFPDRFSGHQFPNYSSELNVNALLLGDSALYLCASSLAGWRSSGNTIYFGEGSWLTVV.

This chain links TRBV6-6 with TRBJ2-5, with TRBD2 matching over 8 bases. Unmatched junction bases numbered 5, after V lost 7 bases and J lost 1 base. From germline, CDR1 is MNHNY and CDR2 SVGAGI (reference sequence). CDR3 length equals 14 residues. For the CDR3, the DNA is TGTGCCAGCAATAGCGGGACCTTCCAAGAGACCCAGTACTTC. Residues: CASNSGTFQETQYF.

The chain recombines TRBV28 with TRBJ1-2; a weak D match, TRBD1 (5 bases). V was shortened by 4 bases and J by 5 bases, with 14 bases between the two germline ends. This CDR3 is built from 14 residues. The germline V gene has CDR1 MDHEN and CDR2 SYDVKM. Written as DNA, the CDR3 is TGTGCCAGCAGTTCTCTCAGGGCTTCGTATGGCTACACCTTC. Translating gives CASSSLRASYGYTF.

The V and J genes are TRBV24-1 and TRBJ2-2, with D perhaps matching TRBD1 (5 bases). V was pared by 5 bases and J by 4 bases, with 16 bases between. The V gene's germline CDR1 is KGHDR and CDR2 SFDVKD. This CDR3 contains 16 residues. This CDR3 reads CATSAPNPTGTGELFF. As DNA, the CDR3 is TGTGCCACCAGTGCCCCGAACCCCACAGGCACCGGGGAGCTGTTTTTT.

This chain joins TRBV12-3 or TRBV12-4 and TRBJ2-3; D is possibly TRBD2 (5 bases). The ends were cut back, 7 bases at V and 5 bases at J, with 13 bases in the middle. CDR3 size: 13 residues. CDR3 bases: TGTGCCAGCAACCCCGACGGAGGAGATACGCAGTATTTT. Residues: CASNPDGGDTQYF.

The CDR3 loop is CASRPGTGGSGEQFF. CDR3 nucleotide sequence: TGCGCCAGCAGGCCCGGGACAGGGGGATCGGGTGAGCAGTTCTTC. This chain connects TRBV5-1 to TRBJ2-1; TRBD1 matches 11 bases. The CDR3 extends over 15 amino acids. J gave up 9 bases and V 5 bases, and 10 bases lay outside the gene matches. Germline V CDR1 and CDR2: SGHRS, YFSETQ. Variable domain in full (rest from reference TRBV5-1 and TRBJ2-1): KAGVTQTPRYLIKTRGQQVTLSCSPISGHRSVSWYQQTPGQGLQFLFEYFSETQRNKGNFPGRFSGRQFSNSRSEMNVSTLELGDSALYLCASRPGTGGSGEQFFGPGTRLTVL.

The chain combines TRBV5-6 with TRBJ1-2; 7 nucleotides line up with TRBD1. Unmatched junction bases numbered 7, after V lost 3 bases and J lost 5 bases. From germline, CDR1 is SGHDT and CDR2 YYEEEE. This CDR3 has 14 amino acids. The CDR3 DNA reads as TGTGCCAGCAGCTCTCTACAGGGGACTTATGGCTACACCTTC. Translation: CASSSLQGTYGYTF.

This clone came up a few times. The rearrangement links TRBV6-2 or TRBV6-3 to TRBJ1-1, with unresolved D. The V and J ends lost 2 bases and 1 base respectively, with 5 bases between them. This CDR3 is built from 13 residues. Germline CDR1 and CDR2: MNHEY and SVGEGT. CDR3: CASSYLGNTEAFF. CDR3 sequence (DNA): TGTGCCAGCAGTTACCTCGGGAACACTGAAGCTTTCTTT.

The chain carries TRBV12-3 or TRBV12-4 and TRBJ1-1, with 7 bases identical to TRBD1. The CDR3 has 12 amino acids. The V and J ends lost 7 bases and 9 bases, in that order; junction bases with no gene match: 8. The CDR3 sequence is CASKSGQDKAFF. The CDR3, as DNA: TGTGCCAGCAAATCAGGACAGGACAAAGCTTTCTTT.

V gene TRBV28 combines with J gene TRBJ2-1; 7 bases are a match to TRBD2. The CDR3 is made up of 15 amino acids. Germline V gene data show CDR1 as MDHEN and CDR2 as SYDVKM. V trimming: 3 bases; J trimming: 3 bases; junction bases outside the gene matches: 5. CDR3 residues: CASSFSRGGYNEQFF. CDR3 bases: TGTGCCAGCAGTTTTTCTCGCGGGGGCTACAATGAGCAGTTCTTC.

The chain combines TRBV18 with TRBJ2-7; 9 nucleotides align to TRBD1. This CDR3 region has 14 residues. The V gene's germline CDR1 is KGHSH and CDR2 LQKENI. V was clipped by 3 bases and J by 5 bases; unmatched bases: 5. The CDR3 here is CASSPWDRDDEQYF. CDR3 nucleotides: TGTGCCAGCTCACCTTGGGACAGGGACGACGAGCAGTACTTC.

The CDR3 spells CASSLALQSEKLFF. CDR3 coding DNA: TGTGCCAGCAGCTTAGCCCTACAGAGTGAAAAACTGTTTTTT. The rearrangement joins TRBV7-2 to TRBJ1-4, with D uncertain. Germline V gene lookup returns CDR1 SGHTA and CDR2 FQGNSA. The CDR3 spans 14 residues. V was clipped by 0 bases and J by 7 bases, with 9 bases between them. Using reference TRBV7-2 and TRBJ1-4 for the parts outside the CDR3, the full variable domain is GAGVSQSPSNKVTEKGKDVELRCDPISGHTALYWYRQSLGQGLEFLIYFQGNSAPDKSGLPSDRFSAERTGGSVSTLTIQRTQQEDSAVYLCASSLALQSEKLFFGSGTQLSVL.

The genes are TRBV5-1 and TRBJ2-3, with 10 bases matching TRBD2. Germline values: CDR1 SGHRS, CDR2 YFSETQ. V shed 1 base, J shed 0 bases, and the junction held 8 bases outside the gene matches. This CDR3 region has 18 residues. CDR3 protein: CASSLRRTSGVSTDTQYF. The DNA for the CDR3 is TGCGCCAGCAGCTTGAGACGTACTAGCGGGGTTAGCACAGATACGCAGTATTTT.

The J gene is TRBJ2-6, the V gene TRBV7-8; maybe TRBD1 (6 bases). Between the trimmed V and J ends, which lost 8 bases and 0 bases, there was a span of 11 bases. The CDR3 has 15 amino acids. The germline V gene has CDR1 SGHVS and CDR2 FQNEAQ. The CDR3 spells CASSGTSSGANVLTF. For the CDR3, the DNA is TGTGCCAGCTCTGGGACAAGCTCTGGGGCCAACGTCCTGACTTTC.